The clone carrying this T cell receptor beta chain was observed a few times. The data originate from a study of blood T cell repertoires in COVID-19. Study-level information: Spain, Italy and the United States supplied samples that represented acute and convalescent COVID-19. PBMCs, B-cell-depleted T cells, or T cells were the source of the cDNA or gDNA that made up the material.

In the original workflow: Amplification with reference gene primers provided the estimates of nucleated cell counts. Sequenced by immunoSEQ multiplex PCR; TCRdb stores in-frame clones only, minus some. V and J calls plus clone size are reproduced from that table; the DNA served to infer D and trimming. The sample shows 100,000 to 150,000 clones, about 81% of them seen only once. The sequence was obtained from a woman in her forties or fifties with acute or convalescent COVID-19. Sequenced material: peripheral blood.

CDR3 bases: TGTGCCAGCAGCTTCATGGGGACTAGCGGAGTTTACGAGCAGTACTTC. It is translated as CASSFMGTSGVYEQYF. The chain uses TRBV5-4 and TRBJ2-7, with 11 nucleotides matching TRBD2. From germline, CDR1 is SGHNT and CDR2 YYREEE (reference sequence). This CDR3 region has 16 residues. Trimming removed 2 bases from V and 4 bases from J; junction bases left unmatched: 8.